A selection of T cell receptor beta chains follows, all from one sample in a study of blood T cell repertoires in COVID-19. Sequenced by immunoSEQ multiplex PCR; TCRdb stores in-frame clones only, minus some. The top ten hold less than 2% of the sample, which has 110,000 to 150,000 clones, 60% to 85% seen once. Material: peripheral blood. All receptors derive from a woman aged 60-70 years with acute or convalescent COVID-19. The CDR3 runs from the conserved cysteine through the conserved F or W. A D gene is named only where the DNA matches it firmly. Expanded clones are given a class, and other clones once, few, many or no size at all.

J: TRBJ1-1; V: TRBV5-4; size: -; D: TRBD1; CDR3: CASSLVRGATEAFF; DNA: TGTGCCAGCAGCTTGGTCAGGGGGGCCACTGAAGCTTTCTTT
J: TRBJ2-7; V: TRBV7-9; size: -; D: TRBD2; CDR3: CASSPRTSGGLGEQYF; DNA: TGTGCCAGCAGCCCACGGACTAGCGGGGGACTCGGCGAGCAGTACTTC
J: TRBJ2-7; V: TRBV5-5; size: few; D: TRBD2; CDR3: CASSPGLAGAEEQYF; DNA: TGTGCCAGCAGTCCTGGACTAGCGGGAGCTGAGGAGCAGTACTTC
J: TRBJ1-5; V: TRBV19; size: -; D: -; CDR3: CASSIEQGRSNQPQHF; DNA: TGTGCCAGTAGTATAGAACAGGGACGGAGCAATCAGCCCCAGCATTTT
J: TRBJ2-7; V: TRBV5-1; size: -; D: TRBD2; CDR3: CASRIREDQFYEQYF; DNA: TGCGCCAGCAGAATTCGGGAGGACCAATTCTACGAGCAGTACTTC
J: TRBJ1-1; V: TRBV28; size: -; D: TRBD1; CDR3: CASSLGTGVEAFF; DNA: TGTGCCAGCAGTTTAGGGACAGGGGTTGAAGCTTTCTTT
J: TRBJ2-7; V: TRBV7-9; size: -; D: -; CDR3: CASSLAQGWGEQYF; DNA: TGTGCCAGCAGCTTAGCGCAGGGTTGGGGTGAGCAGTACTTC
J: TRBJ1-2; V: TRBV6-4; size: -; D: -; CDR3: CASSPGRGRTYGYTF; DNA: TGTGCCAGCAGCCCGGGGAGGGGGAGAACCTATGGCTACACCTTC
J: TRBJ2-1; V: TRBV3-1/TRBV3-2; size: -; D: -; CDR3: CASSQDPFFLASNEQFF; DNA: TGTGCCAGCAGCCAAGACCCTTTCTTTCTGGCTTCCAATGAGCAGTTCTTC
J: TRBJ1-1; V: TRBV4-2; size: -; D: -; CDR3: CASSQDPTNTEAFF; DNA: TGTGCCAGCAGCCAAGATCCAACTAACACTGAAGCTTTCTTT
J: TRBJ1-5; V: TRBV11-2; size: -; D: TRBD1; CDR3: CASSLVPGGGQPQHF; DNA: TGTGCCAGCAGCTTAGTCCCAGGGGGTGGCCAGCCCCAGCATTTT
J: TRBJ1-1; V: TRBV10-1; size: -; D: TRBD1; CDR3: CASSESQPTTERTFGTGWTEAFF; DNA: TGCGCCAGCAGTGAGTCTCAACCAACTACGGAACGAACTTTCGGGACAGGGTGGACTGAAGCTTTCTTT
J: TRBJ2-5; V: TRBV2; size: -; D: TRBD1; CDR3: CASRDRGRETQYF; DNA: TGTGCCAGCAGAGACAGGGGTCGGGAGACCCAGTACTTC
J: TRBJ1-1; V: TRBV2; size: -; D: -; CDR3: CASSERLPGNTEAFF; DNA: TGTGCCAGCAGTGAACGCCTACCTGGGAACACTGAAGCTTTCTTT
J: TRBJ1-2; V: TRBV30; size: -; D: -; CDR3: CAWTVQGEYGYTF; DNA: TGTGCCTGGACGGTACAGGGAGAATATGGCTACACCTTC
J: TRBJ2-5; V: TRBV12-3/TRBV12-4; size: -; D: -; CDR3: CASSLLVGATQYF; DNA: TGTGCCAGCAGTTTATTAGTGGGGGCAACCCAGTACTTC
J: TRBJ1-1; V: TRBV29-1; size: -; D: TRBD1; CDR3: CSVEGDRAIEAFF; DNA: TGCAGCGTCGAGGGGGACAGAGCTATTGAAGCTTTCTTT
J: TRBJ1-5; V: TRBV7-2; size: -; D: -; CDR3: CASSLLSGHGNQPQHF; DNA: TGTGCCAGCAGCTTACTTAGTGGTCATGGCAATCAGCCCCAGCATTTT
J: TRBJ2-1; V: TRBV30; size: -; D: -; CDR3: CAWSVHTNEQFF; DNA: TGTGCCTGGAGTGTACACACCAATGAGCAGTTCTTC
J: TRBJ1-5; V: TRBV15; size: -; D: -; CDR3: CATSSYRVLDQPQHF; DNA: TGTGCCACCAGCAGCTACAGGGTTTTGGATCAGCCCCAGCATTTT